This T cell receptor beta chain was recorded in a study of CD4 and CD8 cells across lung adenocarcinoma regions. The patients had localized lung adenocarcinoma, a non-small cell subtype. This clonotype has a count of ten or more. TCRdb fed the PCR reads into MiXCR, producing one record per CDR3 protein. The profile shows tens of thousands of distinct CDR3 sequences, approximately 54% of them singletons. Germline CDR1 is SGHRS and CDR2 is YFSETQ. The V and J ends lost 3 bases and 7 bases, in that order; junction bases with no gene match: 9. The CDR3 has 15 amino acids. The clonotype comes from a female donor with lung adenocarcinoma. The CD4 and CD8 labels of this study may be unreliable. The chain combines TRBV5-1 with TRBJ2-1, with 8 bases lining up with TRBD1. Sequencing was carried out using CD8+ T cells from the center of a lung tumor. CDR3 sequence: CASSYSGGNSNEQFF. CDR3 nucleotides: TGCGCCAGCAGCTACTCAGGGGGCAATTCGAATGAGCAGTTCTTC.